These T cell receptor beta chains were read from a single sample in a study of T-cell memory formation after mild COVID-19. TCRdb fed the 5' RACE reads into MiXCR, producing one record per CDR3 protein. Of 350,000 to 500,000 distinct CDR3 sequences in the sample, less than 25% were seen once. The sample was PBMCs or a T cell subset sorted from them (not recorded which). The receptors stem from an adult woman who had mild COVID-19 (a few samples of this study predate the infection). Cell type and time point are not known. Each CDR3 is given without its conserved first and last residue. Fields, in order: J gene, V gene, CDR3 protein.

>TRBJ1-3|TRBV12-3/TRBV12-4
ASSLVPFSGNTIY
>TRBJ2-1|TRBV5-1
ASSGSSGGALYNEQF
>TRBJ2-1|TRBV7-6
ASSLGLAGAGNEQF
>TRBJ2-4|TRBV9
ASSVATVRGYAKNIQY
>TRBJ1-1|TRBV7-3
ANPIAPEDTEAF
>TRBJ2-3|TRBV5-1
ASSIAGNPDTQY
>TRBJ2-7|TRBV7-9
ASSPRDYYEQY
>TRBJ2-5|TRBV6-5
ASKGGFGETQY
>TRBJ1-2|TRBV11-1
ASSPRVASDGYT
>TRBJ2-7|TRBV19
ASSWGIQSYEQY
>TRBJ2-1|TRBV11-2
ASSPGGSGRWNEQF
>TRBJ2-3|TRBV13
ASSPRGPDTDTQY
>TRBJ1-5|TRBV6-5
ASSSGPRGVLVGQPQH
>TRBJ2-4|TRBV7-2
ASSLEIAGGGNIQY
>TRBJ2-1|TRBV9
ASTSLSGGEQF
>TRBJ1-6|TRBV7-9
ASSAGTTHNSPLH
>TRBJ2-1|TRBV20-1
SALTSGIRNEQF
>TRBJ2-3|TRBV4-1
ASSLQLGGYSLADTQY
>TRBJ1-2|TRBV7-3
ASSRGTDYGYT
>TRBJ2-3|TRBV11-2
ASKSLSGRTDTQY
>TRBJ1-2|TRBV7-2
ASSMGQGEIYGYT
>TRBJ2-1|TRBV11-1
ASSLAAGRSYNEQF
>TRBJ2-2|TRBV2
ASSEVGTPHIGAGELF
>TRBJ1-1|TRBV14
ASSQDGRDLMNTEAF
>TRBJ2-7|TRBV27
ASSRKVGGQYEQY
>TRBJ2-5|TRBV7-3
ASSPGLGAETQY
>TRBJ1-4|TRBV12-3/TRBV12-4
ASSFSRGNEKLF
>TRBJ1-1|TRBV20-1
SARVGGETEAF
>TRBJ2-7|TRBV7-9
ASSAGVSYEQY
>TRBJ2-7|TRBV7-8
ASSSGLVGYEQY
>TRBJ2-7|TRBV18
ASSPGESPYEQY
>TRBJ2-7|TRBV20-1
SAVTGASYEQY
>TRBJ1-1|TRBV27
ASSLGSGLNEAF